This T cell receptor (beta chain) was documented in a study of human T cells and chemical hapten exposure. Study background: Sensitization used 2% DPC on roughly 2 cm by roughly 2 cm upper inner arm skin.

Sample time point: patch test 1, 2 weeks after DPC sensitization. Regarding treatment: therapeutic diphenylcyclopropenone sensitization with weekly scalp DPC. The study drew its donors from alopecia patients who were 18 to 70 years old and suitable for DPC. This clonotype was observed many times. Antigen unknown. Via MiXCR, TCRdb re-called the RACE reads, giving one row per CDR3 protein. Among approximately 340,000 distinct CDR3 sequences, around 7% were seen once, and the ten largest hold 8.4%. Study-wide findings and caveats: Significantly more large CDR3 similarity clusters were formed by expanded TCRs than by controls.

This CDR3 is 15 amino acids long. Trimming shortened V by 4 bases and J by 0 bases, and 8 bases separated the two germline ends. Germline CDR1 and CDR2: SGHDT and YYEEEE. The sample was whole blood, taken in connection with sensitization to the hapten diphenylcyclopropenone (DPC). This rearrangement joins TRBV5-6 to TRBJ2-6; no definite D call. This receptor was obtained from a woman under 30 with alopecia areata. Some clones in this sample may be carry-over from other donors' samples. CDR3 nucleotides: TGTGCCAGCAGCCACTGGAGCTCTGGGGCCAACGTCCTGACTTTC. Protein product: CASSHWSSGANVLTF.